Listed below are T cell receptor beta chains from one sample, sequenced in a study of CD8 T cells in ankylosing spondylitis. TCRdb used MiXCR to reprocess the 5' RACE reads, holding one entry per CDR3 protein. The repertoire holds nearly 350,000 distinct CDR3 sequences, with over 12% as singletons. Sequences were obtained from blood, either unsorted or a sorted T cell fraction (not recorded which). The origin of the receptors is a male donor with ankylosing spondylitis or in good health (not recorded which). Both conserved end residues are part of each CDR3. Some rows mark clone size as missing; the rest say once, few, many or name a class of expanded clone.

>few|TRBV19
CASSSTGNSGANVLTF
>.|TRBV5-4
CASSGTMRSYNEQFF
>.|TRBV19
CASSIVRNTEAFF
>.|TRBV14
CASSQGAGPGDGYTF
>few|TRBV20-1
CSAIAGGEADTQYF
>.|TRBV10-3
CAISRGESYEQYF
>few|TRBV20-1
CSARQITTNTEAFF
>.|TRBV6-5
CASSYRPHGSYGYTF
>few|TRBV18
CASSPAEIGYGYTF
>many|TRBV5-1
CASSWGTAATNEKLFF
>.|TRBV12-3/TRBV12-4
CASSSPGGGNTDTQYF
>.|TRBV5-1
CASSPTGTSTEAFF
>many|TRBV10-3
CAISEGYGANVLTF
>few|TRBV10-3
CAISESGAPPGNTIYF
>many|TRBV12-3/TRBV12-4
CASSLQGLESNEQFF
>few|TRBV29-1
CSVAGTSGGAPSYNEQFF
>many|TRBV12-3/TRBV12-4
CASSWRGTEAFF
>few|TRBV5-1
CASSGGQGSDTQYF
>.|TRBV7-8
CASSLFVSGANVLTF
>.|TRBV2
CASSGTPGTGANVLTF
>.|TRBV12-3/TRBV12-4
CASSLGATTGPDTQYF
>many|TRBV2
CASTWDGHSGANVLTF
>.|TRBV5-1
CASDPGQFNTWELFF
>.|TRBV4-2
CASSQEALAGGIEQFF
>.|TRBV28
CASMERDEQFF
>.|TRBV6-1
CASTKDSELPNTEAFF
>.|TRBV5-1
CASSPWTSQNTDTQYF
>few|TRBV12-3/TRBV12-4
CASSAGQTTTEAFF
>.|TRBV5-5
CASSPGLPHEQFF
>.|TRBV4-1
CASSQDRVGLADTGELFF
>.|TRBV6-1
CASREESDSPLHF
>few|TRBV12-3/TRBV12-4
CASNRGLPTDTQYF
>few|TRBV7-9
CASSSLGASTDTQYF
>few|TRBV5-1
CASSSGTSGGGDTQYF
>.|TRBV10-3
CAISGPTNTEAFF
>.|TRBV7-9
CASSLGTSGSGYEQYF
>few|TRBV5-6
CASSLPGGTYNEQFF
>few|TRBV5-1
CASSNTGLATRRVEQFF
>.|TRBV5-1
CASSSRGQGSYNEQFF
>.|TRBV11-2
CASRPDRWDPRGGYNEQFF
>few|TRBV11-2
CASSLPGYRGYTF
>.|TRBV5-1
CASSSSGTGGFETQYF
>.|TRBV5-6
CASSLASTGLAGYNEQFF
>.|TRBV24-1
CATSDLGSEQFF
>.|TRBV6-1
CASSESPGWGRETQYF
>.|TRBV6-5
CASSYSGPREETQYF
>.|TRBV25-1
CASSEYTRNTEAFF
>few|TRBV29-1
CSGGAGNYGYTF
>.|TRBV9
CASSELNTGELFF
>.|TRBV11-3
CASSLVYQETQYF
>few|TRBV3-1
CASSRKTAGTEAFF
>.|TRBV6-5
CASSYSSGASTDTQYF
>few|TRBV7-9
CASRETGVREQFF
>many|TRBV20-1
CSARPGYNSPLHF
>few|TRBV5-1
CASSLASGSNYGYTF
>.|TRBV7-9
CASSPPGQGGNSPLHF
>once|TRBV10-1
CASSGASQETQYF
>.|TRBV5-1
CASSQGLEVGELFF
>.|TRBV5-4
CASSLGTSGSNNEQFF
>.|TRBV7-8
CASSDGTGGSQPQHF